The 15 T cell receptor beta chains below all came from one sample that was sequenced in a study of post-analysis software for immune sequencing data. The authors incorporated unique molecular identifiers into the TCR beta cDNA libraries. TCRdb reanalysed the PCR reads using MiXCR and keeps one entry per CDR3 protein. The data show around 440,000 distinct CDR3 sequences, less than 45% seen once. Study results and limitations: TRBV5-6, TRBV5-1 and TRBV20-1 were among four to six TRBV segments more frequent in patients than controls.

Their cognate antigens are unknown. Sequencing input: blood. These receptors all stem from a girl aged 5-17 years with multiple sclerosis.

V gene TRBV30 combines with J gene TRBJ2-7; D is tentatively TRBD1 or TRBD2 (5 bases each). The CDR3 spans 13 residues. Trimming removed 2 bases from V and 1 base from J, with 9 bases in between. Germline V gives CDR1 GTSNPN, CDR2 SVGIG (reference sequence). The CDR3: CAWSPGTSYEQYF. CDR3 DNA: TGTGCCTGGAGTCCCGGGACGTCCTACGAGCAGTACTTC.

This clonotype was detected a few times. The CDR3 region has the DNA TGCAGTGCTAGGAGATTTAGCACAGATACGCAGTATTTT. This gives the protein CSARRFSTDTQYF. This chain connects TRBV20-1 to TRBJ2-3, with D uncertain. The germline gives CDR1 DFQATT, CDR2 SNEGSKA (reference sequence). CDR3 size: 13 residues. V was cut by 3 bases and J by 0 bases, with 7 bases left in between.

This clonotype was seen just once. The chain carries TRBV6-1 and TRBJ1-5, with a tentative D call TRBD1 (5 bases). The germline V gene encodes CDR1 MNHNS and CDR2 SASEGT. Trimming left V 0 bases short and J 7 bases short, with 19 bases between. This CDR3 has 17 amino acids. CDR3 DNA sequence: TGTGCCAGCAGTGAAGCAGTGAGGGGTGCCTATGGGCAGCCCCAGCATTTT. Amino acid sequence: CASSEAVRGAYGQPQHF.

This clonotype was observed a handful of times. In nucleotides, the CDR3 is TGCGCCAGCAGCCCCTTGGGGGGGATCTCTAACTATGGCTACACCTTC. Translation: CASSPLGGISNYGYTF. The V and J genes are TRBV4-1 and TRBJ1-2; D perhaps matches TRBD1 (5 bases). With 4 bases removed from V and 0 bases from J, the gap between germline ends came to 15 bases. Germline lookup yields CDR1 MGHRA and CDR2 YSYEKL. The CDR3 covers 16 residues.

This clonotype was seen only a few times. The chain combines TRBV27 with TRBJ2-7; TRBD1 matches 10 bases. The CDR3 is 15 residues long. Germline V gene data show CDR1 as MNHEY and CDR2 as SMNVEV (reference sequence). The ends lost 3 bases at V and 5 bases at J; junction bases unmatched: 7. The DNA of the CDR3 is TGTGCCAGCAGTTTGCTAGGGACAGGGGTACACGAGCAGTACTTC. It yields the protein CASSLLGTGVHEQYF.

CDR3: CASSLRPQVEAFF. The CDR3 nucleotides read TGTGCCAGCAGCTTACGTCCTCAAGTGGAAGCTTTCTTT. The V gene is TRBV7-3, the J gene TRBJ1-1; no reliable D call. In germline, CDR1 is SGHTA, CDR2 FQGTGA. The CDR3 has 13 amino acids. With 2 bases removed from V and 8 bases from J, the gap between germline ends came to 12 bases.

This rearrangement joins TRBV9 to TRBJ2-5; 7 nucleotides align to TRBD1. Germline lookup yields CDR1 SGDLS and CDR2 YYNGEE. This CDR3 region has 14 residues. After removal of 10 bases from V and 11 bases from J, the junction contained 20 bases not matched to a gene. Here the CDR3 DNA reads TGTGCCGCCCAGGGGGTGGGAAAGGACAATGAGCAGTACTTC. Protein: CAAQGVGKDNEQYF.

V and J are TRBV7-9 and TRBJ2-5; 8 positions match TRBD1. The DNA end is more similar to TRBJ2-7, so the J call may be wrong. Germline V gives CDR1 SEHNR, CDR2 FQNEAQ (reference sequence). The CDR3 extends over 15 amino acids. This chain's CDR3 is CASSDEIRGRFEQYF. For the CDR3, the DNA is TGTGCCAGCAGCGATGAGATCAGGGGGCGTTTCGAGCAGTACTTC.

Here the CDR3 reads CASTGPDRYEQYF. In DNA form, the CDR3 reads TGTGCCAGCACCGGACCCGACAGATACGAGCAGTACTTC. The chain employs TRBV12-3 or TRBV12-4 and TRBJ2-7, with D maybe TRBD1 (5 bases). Trimming cost V 7 bases and J 4 bases, with 14 bases left between them. This CDR3 comprises 13 residues.

This clonotype was picked up a small number of times. The chain recombines TRBV20-1 with TRBJ1-2; D call uncertain. The germline CDR1 and CDR2 sequences are DFQATT and SNEGSKA (reference sequence). The V and J ends lost 0 bases and 8 bases respectively, with 22 bases between them. The CDR3 covers 16 residues. The CDR3 loop reads CSARDILREAAGGYTF. The CDR3 DNA reads as TGCAGTGCTAGAGATATCCTTCGGGAAGCGGCAGGAGGCTACACCTTC.

This clonotype has only a few counts. This chain joins TRBV6-5 and TRBJ2-7, with D maybe TRBD2 (5 bases). CDR1 MNHEY and CDR2 SVGAGI come from the germline V gene. CDR3 length equals 14 residues. Trimming shortened V by 6 bases and J by 1 base, and 13 bases separated the two germline ends. The CDR3 bases are TGTGCCAGCAGGGCAGACCTAGCTTCCTACGAGCAGTACTTC. Protein sequence: CASRADLASYEQYF.

In DNA form, the CDR3 reads TGTGCCAGCAGACAGGGACTTTTAGAGACTGAAGCTTTCTTT. Translation: CASRQGLLETEAFF. The chain uses TRBV12-3 or TRBV12-4 and TRBJ1-1, with D maybe TRBD1 (6 bases). The V end lost 6 bases, the J end lost 5 bases, and 16 bases lay between the germline ends. The length of the CDR3 is 14 residues.

This clonotype came up a few times. The rearrangement links TRBV28 to TRBJ2-1, with D tentatively TRBD2 (5 bases). CDR3 size: 15 residues. The germline gives CDR1 MDHEN, CDR2 SYDVKM. With 2 bases removed from V and 12 bases from J, the gap between germline ends came to 20 bases. The CDR3 sequence is CASSLPLVLGRGQFF. DNA of the CDR3: TGTGCCAGCAGTTTACCACTAGTTTTAGGGCGAGGGCAGTTCTTC.

The gene calls are TRBV7-9 and TRBJ1-1; D is perhaps TRBD1 (6 bases). CDR3 length: 16 residues. In germline, CDR1 is SEHNR, CDR2 FQNEAQ (reference sequence). V was pared by 8 bases and J by 1 base, with 20 bases between. CDR3 DNA: TGTGCCAGCTTGGACCCCGCTAGGGGGAAGAACACTGAAGCTTTCTTT. It yields the protein CASLDPARGKNTEAFF.

The chain carries TRBV13 and TRBJ1-5; D call uncertain. CDR1 and CDR2 (germline): PRHDT, FYEKMQ (reference sequence). V lost 6 bases, J lost 4 bases, and 10 bases lay in between. CDR3 size: 13 residues. CDR3 region: CASSFGANQPQHF. CDR3 bases: TGTGCCAGCAGTTTTGGAGCTAATCAGCCCCAGCATTTT.